The 2 T cell receptor beta chains presented below share a single source sample, sequenced in a study of Graves' ophthalmopathy and Graves' hyperthyroidism. For repertoire sequencing, the TCR beta CDR3 regions were amplified from RNA transcripts. First-round RT-PCR employed HTBI primers, with a second-round multiplex PCR after it. TCRdb ran MiXCR on the multiplex PCR reads and lists one entry per CDR3 protein. The profile shows about 410,000 distinct CDR3 sequences, about 17% of them singletons. Sequencing was carried out using peripheral blood. These receptors were collected from a woman under 30 with Graves' ophthalmopathy.

This clonotype was detected ten times or more. CDR3 DNA: TGTGCCAGCAGCATGGGGGGCGGGGGGCGAGATGGCTACACCTTC. This encodes CASSMGGGGRDGYTF. The rearrangement joins TRBV7-2 to TRBJ1-2; D may be TRBD1 (6 bases). The V end lost 5 bases, the J end lost 6 bases, and 19 bases lay between the germline ends. In germline, CDR1 is SGHTA, CDR2 FQGNSA. The CDR3 spans 15 residues.

This clonotype was recorded at least ten times. The chain has TRBV4-3 and TRBJ2-2, with 9 bases that match TRBD1. V was clipped by 2 bases and J by 5 bases; unmatched bases: 6. Looked up from germline, CDR1 is LGHNA and CDR2 is YSLEER. This CDR3 has 16 amino acids. The CDR3 loop is CASSQRGQGRTGELFF. The CDR3, as DNA: TGCGCCAGCAGCCAAAGGGGACAGGGAAGGACCGGGGAGCTGTTTTTT.